A single sample gave rise to the 28 T cell receptor beta chains below, sequenced in a study of blood T cells in healthy people across ages. The second PCR ran about 7 to 12 cycles with a sample-barcoded 5' primer and J-beta primers. TCRdb reprocessed the 5' RACE reads via MiXCR and lists one record per CDR3 protein. The sample holds roughly 800,000 distinct CDR3 sequences, 58% seen once. Sequencing was carried out using blood. The source is a man aged 25-45 years in good health.

The chain is built from TRBV3-1 and TRBJ2-1; perhaps TRBD2 as D (5 bases). CDR3 length equals 15 residues. V lost 2 bases to trimming and J lost 12 bases, with 20 bases between them. Germline loops: CDR1 LGHDT, CDR2 YNNKEL (reference sequence). CDR3 loop: CASSQIRTGIVGQFF. The DNA of the CDR3 is TGTGCCAGCAGCCAAATTCGCACCGGGATTGTAGGGCAGTTCTTC.

This clonotype was counted many times. V gene TRBV5-6 combines with J gene TRBJ2-7; D is ambiguous. Germline V gene data show CDR1 as SGHDT and CDR2 as YYEEEE. The CDR3 loop spans 12 amino acids. V shed 2 bases and J shed 1 base, with 4 bases lying between them. CDR3 amino acids: CASSLKSYEQYF. The CDR3 DNA sequence: TGTGCCAGCAGCTTAAAATCCTACGAGCAGTACTTC.

The chain has TRBV2 and TRBJ2-3, with D maybe TRBD1 (6 bases). The CDR3 runs to 14 residues. V was shortened by 3 bases and J by 4 bases, with 11 bases between the two germline ends. CDR1 is SNHLY, CDR2 FYNNEI, per germline. The CDR3 reads CASSDGTRPDTQYF. CDR3 DNA: TGTGCCAGCAGTGACGGGACACGTCCAGATACGCAGTATTTT. Drawing the rest from reference TRBV2 and TRBJ2-3, the complete variable domain is EPEVTQTPSHQVTQMGQEVILRCVPISNHLYFYWYRQILGQKVEFLVSFYNNEISEKSEIFDDQFSVERPDGSNFTLKIRSTKLEDSAMYFCASSDGTRPDTQYFGPGTRLTVL.

There are a few counts of this clonotype. This chain uses TRBV2 with TRBJ2-5; D might be TRBD1 or TRBD2, each matching 5 bases. The closer fit of TRBJ2-7 to the DNA end suggests the J call may be wrong. CDR3 length: 10 residues. Germline-derived CDR1 and CDR2 are SNHLY and FYNNEI. The DNA of the CDR3 is TGTGCCAGTGAGGGGTACGAGCAGTACTTC. Residues: CASEGYEQYF.

The rearrangement links TRBV20-1 to TRBJ2-1, with D perhaps TRBD2 (6 bases). The CDR3 runs 15 residues. V was trimmed by 3 bases and J by 5 bases, leaving 17 bases between them. Germline loops: CDR1 DFQATT, CDR2 SNEGSKA (reference sequence). CDR3: CSASAPHGSHNEQFF. Written as DNA, the CDR3 is TGCAGTGCTAGCGCCCCCCACGGGAGCCACAATGAGCAGTTCTTC.

This clonotype was counted many times. The CDR3 loop is CASSQDWGAPDYEQYF. CDR3 sequence (DNA): TGCGCCAGCAGCCAAGATTGGGGAGCCCCCGACTACGAGCAGTACTTC. The chain recombines TRBV4-3 with TRBJ2-7; tentative D call: TRBD2 (5 bases). V lost 0 bases to trimming and J lost 3 bases, with 15 bases between them. The CDR3 is 16 residues long. Per the germline V gene, CDR1 is LGHNA and CDR2 is YSLEER.

This clonotype occurred once. V usage is TRBV20-1 and J usage is TRBJ2-7; no clear D gene. Trimming pared 0 bases from V and 3 bases from J, leaving 15 bases between. The CDR3 runs to 15 residues. Germline CDR1 DFQATT, CDR2 SNEGSKA (reference sequence). The CDR3, as DNA: TGCAGTGCTAGAGATTTCGGTCCTGGCGGCTACGAGCAGTACTTC. Residues: CSARDFGPGGYEQYF.

This chain uses TRBV20-1 with TRBJ1-2, with TRBD1 as a possible D gene (6 bases). The V end was cut by 6 bases, the J end by 2 bases, with 10 bases between. Germline loops: CDR1 DFQATT, CDR2 SNEGSKA (reference sequence). CDR3 size: 12 residues. CDR3 loop: CSAHTGNYGYTF. CDR3 in DNA: TGCAGTGCCCATACAGGGAACTATGGCTACACCTTC.

The chain couples TRBV7-2 to TRBJ2-5; weak D call: TRBD2 (6 bases). Germline CDR1 reads SGHTA; CDR2 reads FQGNSA. The CDR3 length is 14 residues. Between the trimmed V and J ends, which lost 5 bases and 6 bases, there was a span of 16 bases. The CDR3 loop reads CASSPLSGGKTQYF. DNA for the CDR3: TGTGCCAGCAGCCCCCTCTCCGGGGGAAAGACCCAGTACTTC.

The chain couples TRBV7-9 to TRBJ1-1; 12 bases align to TRBD1. Germline values: CDR1 SEHNR, CDR2 FQNEAQ (reference sequence). This CDR3 region has 18 residues. The V gene end was trimmed by 6 bases and the J gene end by 4 bases; junction bases not matched to a gene: 15. The CDR3, as DNA: TGTGCCAGCAGTCACAAGGCCGGGACAGGGGGCCGGGTCACTGAAGCTTTCTTT. It translates to CASSHKAGTGGRVTEAFF.

The rearrangement joins TRBV20-1 to TRBJ2-5; 10 nucleotides line up with TRBD2. Germline-derived CDR1 and CDR2 are DFQATT and SNEGSKA (reference sequence). V trimming: 0 bases; J trimming: 5 bases; junction bases outside the gene matches: 9. The CDR3 extends over 16 amino acids. Here the CDR3 DNA reads TGCAGTGCTAGAGATTGGTCAGCGGGAGGGGGGGAGACCCAGTACTTC. Its protein is CSARDWSAGGGETQYF.

There are a few counts of this clonotype. The genes are TRBV7-2 and TRBJ2-1, with a weak D call TRBD2 (6 bases). The CDR3 is made up of 14 amino acids. V lost 6 bases and J lost 2, with 11 bases in between. Germline lookup yields CDR1 SGHTA and CDR2 FQGNSA. CDR3 protein: CASRRLEAYNEQFF. The DNA for the CDR3 is TGTGCCAGCAGGAGACTAGAGGCCTACAATGAGCAGTTCTTC.

The V and J genes are TRBV15 and TRBJ2-7, with 7 bases identical to TRBD2. The germline V gene has CDR1 LNHNV and CDR2 YYDKDF (reference sequence). The CDR3 spans 16 residues. After removal of 0 bases from V and 3 bases from J, the junction contained 8 bases not matched to a gene. CDR3 DNA sequence: TGTGCCACCAGCAGAGATCCTCTAGCGGAGAACTACGAGCAGTACTTC. The encoded protein is CATSRDPLAENYEQYF.

The sample holds a few counts of this clonotype. One junction end disagrees with the germline gene, perhaps due to a read error. The rearrangement joins TRBV7-7 to TRBJ2-3; no firm D call. Germline V gene sequence: CDR1 SSHAT, CDR2 FNYEAQ (reference sequence). This CDR3 region has 13 residues. CDR3 nucleotides: TGTGCTAGCAGCTTTAAAGGGTCAGATACGCAGTATTTT. As protein: CASSFKGSDTQYF.

The chain joins TRBV20-1 to TRBJ1-2; TRBD1 is a possible D gene (5 bases). Germline lookup yields CDR1 DFQATT and CDR2 SNEGSKA (reference sequence). V dropped 1 base and J dropped 3 bases, with 9 bases sitting between them. This CDR3 comprises 13 residues. The chain's CDR3 is CSARAGRDYGYTF. CDR3 in DNA: TGCAGTGCTAGAGCGGGCAGGGACTATGGCTACACCTTC.

This chain joins TRBV12-3 or TRBV12-4 and TRBJ2-7; 7 bases are a match to TRBD2. With 5 bases clipped from V and 4 bases from J, the junction kept 11 bases outside the gene matches. The CDR3 consists of 15 residues. As DNA, the CDR3 is TGTGCCAGCAGTGGGGGGGTGTCTGGAATGTACGAGCAGTACTTC. Encoded protein: CASSGGVSGMYEQYF.

This chain links TRBV3-1 with TRBJ2-5; D call uncertain. The CDR3 is made up of 14 amino acids. Trimming cost V 2 bases and J 4 bases, with 11 bases left between them. The V gene's germline CDR1 is LGHDT and CDR2 YNNKEL (reference sequence). The CDR3 region is CASSQSPALETQYF. The CDR3 DNA reads as TGTGCCAGCAGCCAATCCCCAGCCCTAGAGACCCAGTACTTC.

The count of this clonotype is one. The chain links TRBV27 to TRBJ2-5; D uncertain. Between the trimmed V and J ends, which lost 2 bases and 7 bases, there was a span of 17 bases. The CDR3 has 15 residues. Per the germline V gene, CDR1 is MNHEY and CDR2 is SMNVEV (reference sequence). The CDR3 DNA reads as TGTGCCAGCAGTTTAAACTTCGACGCCCGGTGGACCCAGTACTTC. The encoded protein is CASSLNFDARWTQYF.

Only a few counts were recorded for this clonotype. This chain links TRBV20-1 with TRBJ1-6; D is possibly TRBD1 (5 bases). V lost 4 bases and J 3 bases, leaving 16 bases between the germline ends. This CDR3 comprises 16 residues. The V gene's germline CDR1 is DFQATT and CDR2 SNEGSKA (reference sequence). For the CDR3, the DNA is TGCAGTGCTATGAGACAGTCCCCGGGCTATAATTCACCCCTCCACTTT. It specifies CSAMRQSPGYNSPLHF.

The DNA of the CDR3 is TGTGCCAGCAGTTTTTCGGAAAAACTGTTTTTT. Its translation: CASSFSEKLFF. The chain is built from TRBV28 and TRBJ1-4; D not resolved. Trimming removed 3 bases at V and 8 bases at J, with 4 bases between. This CDR3 has 11 residues. Looked up from germline, CDR1 is MDHEN and CDR2 is SYDVKM.

This rearrangement joins TRBV3-1 to TRBJ2-7; 9 bases agree with TRBD2. V was pared by 4 bases and J by 6 bases, with 7 bases of the junction left unmatched. The CDR3 loop spans 14 amino acids. From germline, CDR1 is LGHDT and CDR2 YNNKEL (reference sequence). The CDR3 loop is CASSPLVAGAEQYF. For the CDR3, the DNA is TGTGCCAGCAGCCCCTTAGTAGCGGGGGCCGAGCAGTACTTC.

This sequence joins TRBV6-2 or TRBV6-3 and TRBJ2-7; TRBD1 matches at 7 bases. There are 14 residues in the CDR3. Germline V CDR1 and CDR2: MNHEY, SVGEGT. Trimming at V came to 5 bases and at J to 2 bases, leaving 6 bases not matched to a gene. The CDR3 loop reads CASSTPTGTYEQYF. The CDR3 nucleotides are TGTGCCAGCAGTACCCCGACAGGGACCTACGAGCAGTACTTC.

This clonotype was picked up a small number of times. The V and J genes are TRBV10-3 and TRBJ2-1; 8 bases fit TRBD2. With 7 bases clipped from V and 0 bases from J, the junction kept 2 bases outside the gene matches. Looked up from germline, CDR1 is ENHRY and CDR2 is SYGVKD. The length of the CDR3 is 14 residues. CDR3 sequence: CAIKSGSSYNEQFF. CDR3 sequence (DNA): TGTGCCATCAAAAGCGGGAGCTCCTACAATGAGCAGTTCTTC.

The chain carries TRBV4-3 and TRBJ1-1; weak D call: TRBD1 (5 bases). The germline gives CDR1 LGHNA, CDR2 YSLEER. There are 17 residues in the CDR3. Trimming cost V 3 bases and J 1 base, with 18 bases left between them. The DNA for the CDR3 is TGCGCCAGCAGCCAGGAAAGGGGCCTTTGGCAGAACACTGAAGCTTTCTTT. Translation gives CASSQERGLWQNTEAFF.

V and J are TRBV11-2 and TRBJ2-1; 10 nucleotides agree with TRBD2. The J call is in doubt because the DNA end fits TRBJ2-7 better. Germline CDR1 reads SGHAT; CDR2 reads FQNNGV. The CDR3 runs 22 residues. The DNA of the CDR3 is TGTGCCAGCAGCTTAGGTAGCGGGGGGCTTCCCGACGGCCTGAGCTCCTACAATGAGCAGTACTTC. Its translation is CASSLGSGGLPDGLSSYNEQYF.

In the case of this clonotype: With a much larger clone just one base away, this may be a read error. The chain employs TRBV11-2 and TRBJ2-3; no definite D call. The CDR3 spans 13 residues. Germline CDR1 reads SGHAT; CDR2 reads FQNNGV. The CDR3 is CAGSLVPPDTQYF. Written as DNA, the CDR3 is TGTGCCGGCAGCTTAGTTCCCCCAGATACGCAGTATTTT. Full variable domain (rest looked up from reference TRBV11-2 and TRBJ2-3): EAGVAQSPRYKIIEKRQSVAFWCNPISGHATLYWYQQILGQGPKLLIQFQNNGVVDDSQLPKDRFSAERLKGVDSTLKIQPAKLEDSAVYLCAGSLVPPDTQYFGPGTRLTVL.

This clonotype came up once. This chain connects TRBV11-2 to TRBJ2-5; D gene ambiguous. Trimming took off 5 bases at V and 1 base at J, with 14 bases between the two ends. The CDR3 has 15 amino acids. Germline assignment: CDR1 SGHAT and CDR2 FQNNGV. The DNA for the CDR3 is TGTGCCAGCAGCCCCCTCCAGGTCATCCAAGAGACCCAGTACTTC. It specifies CASSPLQVIQETQYF.

This clonotype was counted a single time. CDR3 nucleotide sequence: TGCAGTGCTAGCCCTCAGGGGAATCAGCCCCAGCATTTT. Amino acid sequence: CSASPQGNQPQHF. V gene TRBV20-1 combines with J gene TRBJ1-5, with D perhaps TRBD1 (6 bases). Germline-derived CDR1 and CDR2 are DFQATT and SNEGSKA (reference sequence). This CDR3 contains 13 residues. V was cut by 3 bases and J by 4 bases, with 10 bases left in between.